Detailed here is one T cell receptor (beta chain). Its antigen is currently unknown. The V gene lost 2 bases and the J gene lost 4 bases, with 14 bases spanning the gap. CDR1 SGHVS and CDR2 FQNEAQ come from the germline V gene. The CDR3 spans 15 residues. This sample was included in a study of a mutant IDH1 vaccine in newly diagnosed glioma. Study-wide context: Previous care, which was radiotherapy, temozolomide, or both, most often involved both.

Clones were sequenced by immunoSEQ multiplex PCR, and TCRdb holds only the in-frame ones, with some missing. The sample gives about 48,000 clones, approximately 79% of which show up once; approximately 6.8% is in the top ten. Time point given: week 35, safety follow-up. In every dose of vaccine, 300 ug of mutant IDH1 20-mer peptide was given alongside topical imiquimod. This chain connects TRBV7-8 to TRBJ2-5, with a tentative D call TRBD2 (6 bases). The source material was PBMCs, sampled from a glioma patient whose treatment included an IDH1 peptide vaccine. The source is a man in his forties or fifties with glioma. In nucleotides, the CDR3 is TGTGCCAGCAGCTTAACGGCCGCGCGGGGAGAGACCCAGTACTTC. It yields the protein CASSLTAARGETQYF. Full variable domain (missing parts from reference TRBV7-8 and TRBJ2-5): GAGVSQSPRYKVAKRGQDVALRCDPISGHVSLFWYQQALGQGPEFLTYFQNEAQLDKSGLPSDRFFAERPEGSVSTLKIQRTQQEDSAVYLCASSLTAARGETQYFGPGTRLLVL.